The 13 T cell receptor beta chains in this list originate from one sample, sequenced in a study of blood T cell repertoires in COVID-19. Produced via immunoSEQ multiplex PCR; TCRdb's table is partial and in-frame only. Of 250,000 to 350,000 clones in the sample, 87% were seen once. Source material: PBMCs or T cells enriched from blood (not recorded which). Receptors originate from a woman in her 30s who had recovered from COVID-19.

This clone was seen a handful of times. The chain combines TRBV14 with TRBJ1-2, with a possible D match to TRBD1 (6 bases). CDR1 and CDR2 (germline): SGHDN, FVKESK. The CDR3 is made up of 14 amino acids. Trimming took off 4 bases at V and 8 bases at J, with 17 bases between the two ends. For the CDR3, the DNA is TGTGCCAGCAGCCTAGTATCGACAGGCTGGGGCTACACCTTC. It codes for CASSLVSTGWGYTF.

This chain links TRBV7-9 with TRBJ2-2; 10 bases agree with TRBD1. The ends lost 1 base at V and 4 bases at J; junction bases unmatched: 12. This CDR3 has 19 amino acids. The germline gives CDR1 SEHNR, CDR2 FQNEAQ (reference sequence). The CDR3, as DNA: TGTGCCAGCAGCTTAGTGGGACAGGGGAAAGTAGAGGGCACCGGGGAGCTGTTTTTT. This codes for CASSLVGQGKVEGTGELFF.

The rearrangement uses TRBV9 and TRBJ2-3, with D uncertain. V lost 4 bases and J lost 4, with 16 bases in between. Germline-derived CDR1 and CDR2 are SGDLS and YYNGEE. The CDR3 covers 15 residues. The DNA of the CDR3 is TGTGCCAGCAGCCCCGGGTGGTCGGTCCCAGATACGCAGTATTTT. It is translated as CASSPGWSVPDTQYF.

The rearrangement uses TRBV10-1 and TRBJ2-2, with D hard to call. Germline V lookup: CDR1 WNHNN, CDR2 SYGVQD (reference sequence). Trimming shortened V by 1 base and J by 4 bases, and 4 bases separated the two germline ends. The CDR3 has 13 residues. The CDR3 DNA follows: TGCGCCAGCAGTGAGTTAGTCACCGGGGAGCTGTTTTTT. This codes for CASSELVTGELFF.

V and J are TRBV3-1 (or the pseudogene TRBV3-2) and TRBJ1-2; 8 bases fit TRBD1. CDR1 LGHDT and CDR2 YNNKEL come from the germline V gene (reference sequence). The trim removed 5 bases at V and 4 bases at J, leaving 3 bases unmatched. The CDR3 sequence is 13 residues long. CDR3 nucleotides: TGTGCCAGCAGCAATACAGGGGGCTATGGCTACACCTTC. This codes for CASSNTGGYGYTF.

This sequence joins TRBV7-8 and TRBJ2-7; D is unclear. The CDR3 length is 14 residues. CDR1 is SGHVS and CDR2 is FQNEAQ in the germline V gene. Trimming cost V 1 base and J 3 bases, with 10 bases left between them. DNA of the CDR3: TGTGCCAGCAGCTTAGTAGAAAAAAACTACGAGCAGTACTTC. Translating it yields CASSLVEKNYEQYF.

V gene TRBV7-2 combines with J gene TRBJ1-1; 7 nucleotides match TRBD1. The CDR3 consists of 14 residues. V dropped 3 bases and J dropped 6; count of bases not matched to a gene: 7. Germline V gene lookup returns CDR1 SGHTA and CDR2 FQGNSA. The CDR3 DNA follows: TGTGCCAGCAGCTTTTTGGAGGGGGCGTCTGAAGCTTTCTTT. It translates to CASSFLEGASEAFF.

This chain links TRBV7-9 with TRBJ1-1; D unclear. The CDR3 is 15 amino acids. Trimming removed 5 bases at V and 3 bases at J, with 16 bases between. CDR1 is SEHNR and CDR2 is FQNEAQ in the germline V gene (reference sequence). This CDR3 is CASSVISARDTEAFF. The CDR3 DNA sequence: TGTGCCAGCAGCGTAATCTCGGCTCGGGACACTGAAGCTTTCTTT.

The V and J genes are TRBV11-2 and TRBJ1-2; 10 nucleotides agree with TRBD1. Trimming removed 3 bases from V and 3 bases from J; junction bases left unmatched: 1. In germline, CDR1 is SGHAT, CDR2 FQNNGV. This CDR3 spans 14 amino acids. This CDR3 reads CASSLGQGYYGYTF. The CDR3 DNA reads TGTGCCAGCAGCTTGGGACAGGGGTACTATGGCTACACCTTC.

DNA of the CDR3: TGTGCCAGCACCCCGGCGGGGGCGAAACTAAATGGCTACACCTTC. This codes for CASTPAGAKLNGYTF. The chain joins TRBV3-1 (or the pseudogene TRBV3-2) to TRBJ1-2, with a possible D match to TRBD1 (6 bases). Germline CDR1 is LGHDT and CDR2 is YNNKEL (reference sequence). CDR3 length equals 15 residues. Trimming stripped 7 bases from V and 6 bases from J, with 21 bases between.

The chain joins TRBV19 to TRBJ1-6; D is ambiguous. The CDR3 sequence is 16 residues long. V was trimmed by 4 bases and J by 6 bases, leaving 16 bases between them. Germline CDR1 LNHDA, CDR2 SQIVND (reference sequence). The CDR3 loop is CASSTNPTFGNSPLHF. As DNA, the CDR3 is TGTGCCAGTAGTACGAACCCGACATTTGGTAATTCACCCCTCCACTTT.

The chain has TRBV5-1 and TRBJ2-1; 11 bases agree with TRBD2. With 7 bases clipped from V and 7 bases from J, the junction kept 13 bases outside the gene matches. This CDR3 has 16 amino acids. From germline, CDR1 is SGHRS and CDR2 YFSETQ. Here the CDR3 reads CASGPGGTSGRNEQFF. CDR3 nucleotide sequence: TGCGCCAGCGGACCGGGGGGGACTAGCGGACGGAATGAGCAGTTCTTC.

This clone was detected once. The CDR3 bases are TGTGCCATCGCCGACAGGGGATCTGAAGCTTTCTTT. Translating gives CAIADRGSEAFF. The chain uses TRBV10-3 and TRBJ1-1; the match to TRBD1 covers 8 bases. Germline V gene lookup returns CDR1 ENHRY and CDR2 SYGVKD. This CDR3 region has 12 residues. J lost 6 bases, V lost 8 bases, and 5 bases had no gene match.